Listed below are T cell receptor beta chains from one sample, sequenced in a study of T cell responses to AZD1222 COVID-19 vaccine. Assay: immunoSEQ multiplex PCR; the TCRdb copy retains only in-frame clones and omits some. The table has 150,000 or so clones, roughly nine tenths seen once. The specimen was peripheral blood, collected 28 days after the second AZD1222 dose. The source is an adult who received the AZD1222 COVID-19 vaccine. CDR3s include the opening cysteine and the closing phenylalanine or tryptophan. Each record gives: J gene, D gene, V gene, clone size, CDR3 DNA, CDR3 protein. The D gene is left open where the match is weak. Clone size is not always given. Where it is, it says once, few, many or a class for expanded clones.

TRBJ2-7	TRBD1	TRBV2	-	TGTGCCAGCAGCGACCTAGGGACAGTAAGGAACGAGCAGTACTTC	CASSDLGTVRNEQYF
TRBJ2-3	-	TRBV5-1	-	TGCGCCAGCAGCTTGGCCATCGGCCTCGGGACGCCCCAATGGGATACGCAGTATTTT	CASSLAIGLGTPQWDTQYF
TRBJ1-1	TRBD1	TRBV7-6	-	TGTGCCAGCAGCTTAGAGGACAGGGGGGTCCCTGAAGCTTTCTTT	CASSLEDRGVPEAFF
TRBJ2-6	TRBD1	TRBV25-1	-	TGTGCCAGCAGTGCTGGGACAGGGATAAATGGGGCCAACGTCCTGACTTTC	CASSAGTGINGANVLTF
TRBJ2-5	-	TRBV5-1	-	TGCGCCAGCAGCTTGGCAGGTCCGGGTGGGTCTCAAGAGACCCAGTACTTC	CASSLAGPGGSQETQYF
TRBJ1-2	-	TRBV7-2	-	TGTGCCAGCAGCTTAGAGGTTGGTTCGGGGCTTCGAGGCTACACCTTC	CASSLEVGSGLRGYTF
TRBJ2-7	-	TRBV30	-	TGTGCCTGGAGTGAGCCCCATGGCGAGCAGTACTTC	CAWSEPHGEQYF
TRBJ2-7	-	TRBV6-1	-	TGTGCCAGCAGTGAAGTAGTGTACGAGCAGTACTTC	CASSEVVYEQYF
TRBJ2-1	-	TRBV6-5	-	TGTGCCAGCAGTTACGCGGCTTACAATGAGCAGTTCTTC	CASSYAAYNEQFF
TRBJ1-1	-	TRBV28	-	TGTGCCAGCAGCCCCCGGGTATCCATGAACACTGAAGCTTTCTTT	CASSPRVSMNTEAFF
TRBJ1-6	TRBD1	TRBV7-9	-	TGTGCCAGCAGCTCCGCAGGGGGTGCATCACCCCTCCACTTT	CASSSAGGASPLHF
TRBJ1-1	-	TRBV6-5	-	TGTGCCAGCAGTTACGCGGCGGGGGGGACTGAAGCTTTCTTT	CASSYAAGGTEAFF
TRBJ1-1	TRBD1	TRBV19	-	TGTGCCAGTTACGCAGGGGGAGGGCCTGAAGCTTTCTTT	CASYAGGGPEAFF
TRBJ2-1	-	TRBV5-1	-	TGCGCCAGCAGCTTGAATCCAGGGATCTACAATGAGCAGTTCTTC	CASSLNPGIYNEQFF
TRBJ1-1	-	TRBV18	once	TGTGCCAGCTCACTCGGCTCGGCGGTGAACACTGAAGCTTTCTTT	CASSLGSAVNTEAFF
TRBJ1-1	-	TRBV27	-	TGTGCCAGCAGTTTATGGGGGAGGGGCACTGAAGCTTTCTTT	CASSLWGRGTEAFF
TRBJ1-2	-	TRBV3-1/TRBV3-2	-	TGTGCCAGCAGTCCCACCCTCGATAGTTCCTATGGCTACACCTTC	CASSPTLDSSYGYTF
TRBJ2-3	-	TRBV7-3	-	TGTGCCAGCAGCTTAGGGCCTAACACAGATACGCAGTATTTT	CASSLGPNTDTQYF
TRBJ2-1	TRBD1	TRBV24-1	-	TGTGCCACCAGTGACCGAGGGACAGGGAAGGATGAGCAGTTCTTC	CATSDRGTGKDEQFF
TRBJ1-1	-	TRBV30	-	TGTGCCGGGAAGTGGGGGCGGAACACTGAAGCTTTCTTT	CAGKWGRNTEAFF
TRBJ1-1	-	TRBV11-2	-	TGTGCCAGCAGCTTAGATCTAGGCGGATCAACTGGGACGGCCTACACTGAAGCTTTCTTT	CASSLDLGGSTGTAYTEAFF
TRBJ2-3	-	TRBV7-9	-	TGTGCCAGCAGCTCTCGGGACACAGTCACAGATACGCAGTATTTT	CASSSRDTVTDTQYF
TRBJ1-3	TRBD1	TRBV29-1	-	TGCAGCGTTGAGGGACAGGGTTGGGCCATATATTTT	CSVEGQGWAIYF
TRBJ1-1	-	TRBV6-5	-	TGTGCCAGCAGTTACGGGGGGGGCTACACTGAAGCTTTCTTT	CASSYGGGYTEAFF
TRBJ2-1	-	TRBV2	-	TGTGCCGTCCTGTGGGGCAGGGGTCCCTACAATGAGCAGTTCTTC	CAVLWGRGPYNEQFF
TRBJ1-3	TRBD1	TRBV4-3	-	TGCGCCAGCAGCCAGCGACCGACAGGGTCTGGAAACACCATATATTTT	CASSQRPTGSGNTIYF
TRBJ2-7	-	TRBV7-8	-	TGTGCCAGCAGCTCAGGGATGGGGGGCGGCACCTACGAGCAGTACTTC	CASSSGMGGGTYEQYF
TRBJ1-2	-	TRBV29-1	-	TGCAGCGTTGATGTAACAGGGACCCAGAACTATGGCTACACCTTC	CSVDVTGTQNYGYTF
TRBJ2-2	-	TRBV2	-	TGTGCCAGCAGTGAGGGGCGGACAACTGAGCTGTTTTTT	CASSEGRTTELFF
TRBJ2-2	-	TRBV7-9	once	TGTGCCAGCAGCTTAGGCAGAAACACCGGGGAGCTGTTTTTT	CASSLGRNTGELFF
TRBJ1-2	TRBD1	TRBV6-5	-	TGTGCCAGCAGTTCCAAGACAGGGGGCGGCTATGGCTACACCTTC	CASSSKTGGGYGYTF